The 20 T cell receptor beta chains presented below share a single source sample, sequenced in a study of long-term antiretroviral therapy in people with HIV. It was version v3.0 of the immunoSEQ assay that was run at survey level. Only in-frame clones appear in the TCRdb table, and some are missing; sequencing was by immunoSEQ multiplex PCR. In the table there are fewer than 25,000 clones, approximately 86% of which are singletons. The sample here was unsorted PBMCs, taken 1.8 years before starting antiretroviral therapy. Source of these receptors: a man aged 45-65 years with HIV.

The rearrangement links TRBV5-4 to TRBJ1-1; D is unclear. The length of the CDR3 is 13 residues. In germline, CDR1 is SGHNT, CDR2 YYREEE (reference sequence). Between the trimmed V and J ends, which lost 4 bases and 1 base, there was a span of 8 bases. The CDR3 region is CASSPTRNTEAFF. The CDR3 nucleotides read TGTGCCAGCAGCCCCACACGGAACACTGAAGCTTTCTTT.

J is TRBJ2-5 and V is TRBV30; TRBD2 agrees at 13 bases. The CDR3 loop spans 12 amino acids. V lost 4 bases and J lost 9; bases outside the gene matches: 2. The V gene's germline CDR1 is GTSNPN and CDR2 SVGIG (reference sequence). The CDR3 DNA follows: TGTGCCTGGAAGGGACTAGCGGGGTCCCAGTACTTC. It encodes CAWKGLAGSQYF.

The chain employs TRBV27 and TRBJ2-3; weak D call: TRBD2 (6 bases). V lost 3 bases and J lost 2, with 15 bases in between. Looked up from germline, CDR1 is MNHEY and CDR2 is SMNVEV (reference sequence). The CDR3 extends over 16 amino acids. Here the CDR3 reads CASSFGLASYTDTQYF. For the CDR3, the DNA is TGTGCCAGCAGTTTTGGGCTAGCGAGTTACACAGATACGCAGTATTTT.

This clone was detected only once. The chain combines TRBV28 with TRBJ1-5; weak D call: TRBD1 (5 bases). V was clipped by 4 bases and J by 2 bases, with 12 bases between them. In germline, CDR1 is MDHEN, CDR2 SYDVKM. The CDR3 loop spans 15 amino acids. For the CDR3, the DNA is TGTGCCAGCAGTTCAGGGTTTAGGGGCAATCAGCCCCAGCATTTT. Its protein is CASSSGFRGNQPQHF.

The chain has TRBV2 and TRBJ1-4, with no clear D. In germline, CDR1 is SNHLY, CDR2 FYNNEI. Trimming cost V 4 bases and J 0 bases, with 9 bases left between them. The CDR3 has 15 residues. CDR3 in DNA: TGTGCCAGCAGTGTTGCTGAAACAACTAATGAAAAACTGTTTTTT. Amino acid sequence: CASSVAETTNEKLFF.

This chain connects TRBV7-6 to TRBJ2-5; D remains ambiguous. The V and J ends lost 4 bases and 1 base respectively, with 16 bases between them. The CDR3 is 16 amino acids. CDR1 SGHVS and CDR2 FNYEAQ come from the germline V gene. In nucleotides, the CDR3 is TGTGCCAGCAGCTCAGACTCGAACGTCCTCCAAGAGACCCAGTACTTC. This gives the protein CASSSDSNVLQETQYF.

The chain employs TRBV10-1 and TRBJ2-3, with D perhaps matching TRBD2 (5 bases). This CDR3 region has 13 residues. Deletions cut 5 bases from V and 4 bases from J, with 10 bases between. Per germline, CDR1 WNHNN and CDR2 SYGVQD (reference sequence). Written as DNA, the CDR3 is TGCGCCAGCAGTACCACGGGGTCAGATACGCAGTATTTT. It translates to CASSTTGSDTQYF.

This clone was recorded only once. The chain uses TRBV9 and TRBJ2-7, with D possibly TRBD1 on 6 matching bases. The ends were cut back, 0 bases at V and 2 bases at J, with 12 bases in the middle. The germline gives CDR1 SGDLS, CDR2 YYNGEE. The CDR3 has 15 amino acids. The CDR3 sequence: CASSVGVTGPYEQYF. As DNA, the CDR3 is TGTGCCAGCAGCGTAGGCGTGACAGGTCCCTACGAGCAGTACTTC.

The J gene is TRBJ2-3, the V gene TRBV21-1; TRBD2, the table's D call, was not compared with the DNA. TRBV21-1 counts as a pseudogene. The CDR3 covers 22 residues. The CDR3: CASSKIGPGLAGGPFGTDTQYF. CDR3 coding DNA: TGTGCCAGCAGCAAAATCGGCCCGGGACTAGCGGGAGGGCCGTTTGGCACAGATACGCAGTATTTT.

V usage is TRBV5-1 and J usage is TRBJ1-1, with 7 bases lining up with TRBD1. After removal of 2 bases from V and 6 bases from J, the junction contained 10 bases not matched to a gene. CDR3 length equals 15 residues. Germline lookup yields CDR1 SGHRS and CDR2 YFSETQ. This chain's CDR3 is CASSLTGVLSAEAFF. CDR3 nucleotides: TGCGCCAGCAGCTTAACAGGGGTATTATCCGCTGAAGCTTTCTTT.

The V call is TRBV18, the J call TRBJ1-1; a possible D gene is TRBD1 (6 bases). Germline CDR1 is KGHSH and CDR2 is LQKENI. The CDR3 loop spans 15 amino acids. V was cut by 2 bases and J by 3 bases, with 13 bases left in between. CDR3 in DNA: TGTGCCAGCTCACCATTCCGGGGGCGCGACACTGAAGCTTTCTTT. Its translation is CASSPFRGRDTEAFF.

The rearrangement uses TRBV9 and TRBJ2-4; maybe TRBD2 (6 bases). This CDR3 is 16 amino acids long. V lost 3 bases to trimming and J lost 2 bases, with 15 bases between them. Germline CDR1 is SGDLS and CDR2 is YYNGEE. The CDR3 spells CASSGGQEGSKNIQYF. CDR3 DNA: TGTGCCAGCAGCGGAGGGCAGGAGGGATCCAAAAACATTCAGTACTTC.

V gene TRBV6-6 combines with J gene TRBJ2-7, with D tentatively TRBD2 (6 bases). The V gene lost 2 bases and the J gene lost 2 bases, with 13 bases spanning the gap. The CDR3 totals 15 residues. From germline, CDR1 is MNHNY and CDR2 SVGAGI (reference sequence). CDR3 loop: CASSYGTSFTYEQYF. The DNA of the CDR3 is TGTGCCAGCAGTTACGGCACTAGCTTTACCTACGAGCAGTACTTC.

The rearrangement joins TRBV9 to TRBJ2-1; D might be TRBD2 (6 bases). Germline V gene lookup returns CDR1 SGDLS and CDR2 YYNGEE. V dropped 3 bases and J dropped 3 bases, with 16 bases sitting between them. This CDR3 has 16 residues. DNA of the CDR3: TGTGCCAGCAGCGCCTCCGGGACTGCTGTCTACAATGAGCAGTTCTTC. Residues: CASSASGTAVYNEQFF.

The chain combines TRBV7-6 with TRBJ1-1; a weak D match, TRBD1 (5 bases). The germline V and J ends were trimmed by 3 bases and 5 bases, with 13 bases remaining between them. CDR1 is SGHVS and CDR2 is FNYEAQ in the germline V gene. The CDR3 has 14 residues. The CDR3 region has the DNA TGTGCCAGCAGCTTGGGGGGGTCGAGGACTGAAGCTTTCTTT. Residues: CASSLGGSRTEAFF.

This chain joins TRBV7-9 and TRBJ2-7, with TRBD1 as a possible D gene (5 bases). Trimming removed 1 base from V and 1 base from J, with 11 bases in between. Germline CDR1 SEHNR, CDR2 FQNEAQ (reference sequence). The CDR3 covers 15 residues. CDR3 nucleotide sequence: TGTGCCAGCAGCTTAGGCAACCCAGGGTCCTACGAGCAGTACTTC. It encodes CASSLGNPGSYEQYF.

The CDR3 DNA follows: TGTGCCAGCATTAAGACTAGCGGGGGCCGATACACAGATACGCAGTATTTT. Encoded protein: CASIKTSGGRYTDTQYF. The V call is TRBV2, the J call TRBJ2-3, with 12 positions matching TRBD2. The germline V gene encodes CDR1 SNHLY and CDR2 FYNNEI. Germline trimming cut 7 bases from V and 2 bases from J; bases unmatched to any gene: 10. This CDR3 region has 17 residues.

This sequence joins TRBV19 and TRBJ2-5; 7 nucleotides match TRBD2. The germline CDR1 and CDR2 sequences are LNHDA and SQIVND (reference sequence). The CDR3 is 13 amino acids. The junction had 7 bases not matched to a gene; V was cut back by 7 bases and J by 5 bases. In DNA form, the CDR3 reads TGTGCCAGTACGGAGGGAGGGTTGGAGACCCAGTACTTC. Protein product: CASTEGGLETQYF.

The CDR3 DNA reads TGTGCCAGCAGCCAAGGGACAGGGCGGTTTCAGCCCCAGCATTTT. Residues: CASSQGTGRFQPQHF. The chain links TRBV5-4 to TRBJ1-5; 9 bases are shared with TRBD1. The junction had 8 bases not matched to a gene; V was cut back by 4 bases and J by 6 bases. The CDR3 runs to 15 residues. Per the germline V gene, CDR1 is SGHNT and CDR2 is YYREEE (reference sequence).

CDR3 DNA: TGTGCCAGTAGTAATCCCAGGGGCAATCAGCCCCAGCATTTT. This codes for CASSNPRGNQPQHF. The chain is built from TRBV19 and TRBJ1-5, with a possible D match to TRBD1 (5 bases). Trimming stripped 4 bases from V and 2 bases from J, with 9 bases between. The germline V gene encodes CDR1 LNHDA and CDR2 SQIVND (reference sequence). This CDR3 comprises 14 residues.